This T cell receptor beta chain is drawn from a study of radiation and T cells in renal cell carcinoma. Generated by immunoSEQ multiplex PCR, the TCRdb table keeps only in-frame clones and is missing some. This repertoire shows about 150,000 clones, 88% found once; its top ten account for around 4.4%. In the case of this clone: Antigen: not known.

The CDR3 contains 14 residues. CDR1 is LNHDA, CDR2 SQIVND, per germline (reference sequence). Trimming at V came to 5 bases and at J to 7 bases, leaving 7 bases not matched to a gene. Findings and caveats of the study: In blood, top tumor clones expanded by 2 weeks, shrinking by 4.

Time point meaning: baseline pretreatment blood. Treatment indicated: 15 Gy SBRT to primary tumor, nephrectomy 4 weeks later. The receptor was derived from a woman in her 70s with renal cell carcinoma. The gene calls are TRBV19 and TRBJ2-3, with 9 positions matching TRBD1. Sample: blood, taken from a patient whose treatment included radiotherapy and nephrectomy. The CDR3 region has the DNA TGTGCCAGTAGTGTTGGACAGGGGAAAAATACGCAGTATTTT. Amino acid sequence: CASSVGQGKNTQYF.